Only a few counts were recorded for the clone carrying this T cell receptor beta chain. Antigen unknown. This sample was taken from a study of T cells in Graves' hyperthyroidism and ophthalmopathy. Uncontrolled infection, other autoimmune disease, pregnancy or lactation excluded patients. J gave up 10 bases and V 6 bases, and 14 bases lay outside the gene matches. The CDR3 sequence is 15 residues long. CDR1 is LNHDA and CDR2 is SQIVND in the germline V gene (reference sequence). General observations from the study: Ophthalmopathy could be told apart from stable hyperthyroidism with a 13 V-J model.

It was RNA transcripts that yielded the amplified TCR beta CDR3 regions. Initially, a first-round RT-PCR of the TCR CDR3 employed the HTBI primer set. TCRdb re-called the multiplex PCR reads through MiXCR, storing one row per CDR3 protein. Of approximately 350,000 distinct CDR3 sequences listed, roughly 15% are singletons. The chain has TRBV19 and TRBJ2-2, with 7 positions matching TRBD2. The receptor was derived from a woman aged 55-70 years with Graves' ophthalmopathy. The sequencing sample was made of blood. The CDR3 nucleotides are TGTGCCAGTAGCCGCCGGGCTAGCGGCTGGGAGGAGCTGTTTTTT. Translation gives CASSRRASGWEELFF.